The entry below describes one TCR beta chain. The antigen it recognizes is unknown. No qualities accompany the bases; no much larger clone lies one base away. Each collaborating institution followed its own protocols to collect whole blood in K2EDTA tubes. For TCRbeta analysis, collaborators shipped samples in one of three forms: frozen whole blood, isolated PBMCs, or DNA extracted from either of those sample types. The sample originates from a study of blood T cell repertoires in COVID-19 (dated by TCRdb to about 2020). Regarding the research as a whole: Samples from collaborators originated in the United States, Italy and Spain and spanned both the acute and convalescent phases of COVID-19. The dataset comprised deeply sampled blood TCRbeta repertoires from subjects exposed to, actively infected with, or recovered from COVID-19. HLA class I and class II types, where available, came from metadata supplied by the sample provider rather than from assay-based typing. Samples came from the ongoing ImmuneRACE study (first 160 participants) plus 1,254 subjects from 6 global collaborators. Nearly every sample came with metadata listing a de-identified subject ID, COVID-19 status, age in years and sex. A freely available public database, intended as a resource for researchers studying the immune response to SARS-CoV-2, is where the repertoires were released. The material from the prospective study consisted of cDNA or gDNA derived from T cells, B-cell-depleted T cells, or PBMCs. The investigation overall reported the following: The amount of clinical and demographic metadata varied by source and participant and was provided uncurated.

V was cut back by 3 bases and J by 0 bases, leaving a gap of 12 bases between them. The germline V gene specifies SGHTA as CDR1 and FQGNSA as CDR2. The cysteine opens and the phenylalanine closes a CDR3 of 16 amino acids. Of the read, only the CDR3 DNA is kept; its 48 bases are in frame from base 1. TCRbeta CDR3 regions were amplified from genomic DNA by means of the immunoSEQ Assay, a bias-controlled multiplex PCR. The paper's data handling went like this. The number of nucleated cells in each sample was estimated from the amplification of reference gene primers within the assay. To quantify the absolute abundance of each unique TCRbeta CDR3 rearrangement, sequence reads were collapsed and filtered. Productive Simpson clonality was computed per sample as the square root of Simpson's diversity index over productive rearrangements. The source is immuneACCESS, and TCRdb retained only in-frame sequences with V and J called. Part of the clones is not carried over; for the studies checked, unresolved V genes explain less than half of this, and the remainder is unexplained. The V and J calls and the clone size are those of that table, but D and trimming were determined from the DNA. The sample contains 200,000 to 300,000 clones, around 80% of them found a single time. The biggest ten clones account for 1.5% to 2% of the sample.

The TCR sequence derives from a woman older than 75 with acute or convalescent COVID-19. The chain is made from TRBV7-2 and TRBJ1-3, and possibly TRBD1, on 5 matching bases. The sample was peripheral blood. The CDR3 is CASSFWGPSSGNTIYF. In nucleotides, the sequence is TGTGCCAGCAGCTTTTGGGGCCCTAGCTCTGGAAACACCATATATTTT.